This T cell receptor (beta chain) was recorded in a study of spatial heterogeneity in lung cancer. As for the study in general: Matched bulk RNA-seq yielded a T cell module score, and TCR transcript counts in tumor regions correlated strongly with that score. Study outcomes and limitations: Counts of ubiquitous and regional expanded TCRs tracked ubiquitous and regional nonsynonymous mutations, respectively. Counts of expanded intratumoral alpha and beta TCRs tracked tumor mutation counts.

This CDR3 is built from 13 residues. Deletions cut 5 bases from V and 0 bases from J, with 7 bases between. The germline gives CDR1 DFQATT, CDR2 SNEGSKA (reference sequence). Time point described: sample taken at primary tumor resection. The donors were 55 to 80 patients with non-small cell lung cancer that was early-stage and untreated. From tumor, nontumor lung or frozen PBMC, whole RNA was taken unsorted for sequencing. This clonotype has at least ten counts. Its antigen is unidentified. Using its own MiXCR run on the 5' RACE reads, TCRdb lists one record per CDR3 protein. Among approximately 15,000 distinct CDR3 sequences, 6.2% were seen once, and the ten largest hold 6.8%.

The input for sequencing was lung tumor tissue, taken at surgery. The chain couples TRBV20-1 to TRBJ2-2, with D unresolved. This clonotype was obtained from a male donor with early-stage non-small cell lung cancer. The CDR3 DNA follows: TGCAGTGCTTCCAAAACGAACACCGGGGAGCTGTTTTTT. It translates to CSASKTNTGELFF.